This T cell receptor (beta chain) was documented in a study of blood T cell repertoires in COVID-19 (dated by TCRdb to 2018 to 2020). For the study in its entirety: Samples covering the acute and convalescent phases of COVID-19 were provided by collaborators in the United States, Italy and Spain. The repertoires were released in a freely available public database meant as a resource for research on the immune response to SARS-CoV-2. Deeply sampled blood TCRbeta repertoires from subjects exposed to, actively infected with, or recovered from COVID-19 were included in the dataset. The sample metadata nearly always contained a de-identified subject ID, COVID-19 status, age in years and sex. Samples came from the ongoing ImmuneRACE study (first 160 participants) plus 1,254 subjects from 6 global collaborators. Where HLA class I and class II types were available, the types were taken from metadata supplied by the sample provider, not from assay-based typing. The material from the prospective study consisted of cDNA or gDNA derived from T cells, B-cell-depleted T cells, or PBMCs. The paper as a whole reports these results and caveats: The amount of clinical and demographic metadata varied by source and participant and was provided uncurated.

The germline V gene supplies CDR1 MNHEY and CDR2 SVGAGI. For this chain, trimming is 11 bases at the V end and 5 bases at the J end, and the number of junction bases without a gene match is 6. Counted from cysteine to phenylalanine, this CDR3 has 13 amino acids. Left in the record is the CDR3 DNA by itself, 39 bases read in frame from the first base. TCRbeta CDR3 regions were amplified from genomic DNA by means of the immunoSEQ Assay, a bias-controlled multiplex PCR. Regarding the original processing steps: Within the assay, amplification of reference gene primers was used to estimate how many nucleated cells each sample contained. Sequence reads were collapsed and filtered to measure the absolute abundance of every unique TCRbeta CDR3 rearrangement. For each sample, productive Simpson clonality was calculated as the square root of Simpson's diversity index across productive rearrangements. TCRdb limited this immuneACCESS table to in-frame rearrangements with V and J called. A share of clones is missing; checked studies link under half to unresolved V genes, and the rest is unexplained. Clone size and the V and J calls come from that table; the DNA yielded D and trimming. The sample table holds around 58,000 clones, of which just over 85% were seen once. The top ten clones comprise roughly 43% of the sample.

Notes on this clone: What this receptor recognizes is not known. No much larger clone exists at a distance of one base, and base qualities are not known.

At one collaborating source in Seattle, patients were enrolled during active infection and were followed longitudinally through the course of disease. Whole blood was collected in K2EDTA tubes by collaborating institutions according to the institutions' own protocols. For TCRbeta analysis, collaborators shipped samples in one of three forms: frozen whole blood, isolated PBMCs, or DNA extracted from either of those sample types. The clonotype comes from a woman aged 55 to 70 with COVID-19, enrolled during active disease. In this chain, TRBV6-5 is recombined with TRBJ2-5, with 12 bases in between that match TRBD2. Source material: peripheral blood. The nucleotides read TGTGCCGTCCAGACTAGCGGGGGTGAGACCCAGTACTTC. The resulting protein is CAVQTSGGETQYF.